The clone carrying this T cell receptor (beta chain) was observed a few times. Antigen specificity is unknown. This same CDR3 is encoded by further DNA sequences in the sample. Trimming cost V 5 bases and J 0 bases, with 8 bases left between them. CDR3 length equals 12 residues. Germline CDR1 is SQVTM and CDR2 is ANQGSEA. This entry comes from a study of beta chain features in type 1 diabetes. As for the study in general: Cells sorted and examined across all samples totaled 107,917,701. Study-wide results and limits: TCRB CDR3s from Type 1 diabetes patients were moderately but significantly shorter in all four CD4+ subsets.

Every bit of the isolated RNA underwent reverse transcription, so sequencing read expressed TCRB transcripts. About 3.6 million reads were obtained on average from naive, central memory and regulatory T cell samples. Assay used: immunoSEQ multiplex PCR; TCRdb lists only in-frame clones, some missing. The sample shows around 250,000 clones, roughly two thirds of them seen only once. Naive, central memory, regulatory and stem cell-like memory cells within the CD4+ compartment were sorted using CD45RO/CCR7/CD25/CD127/CD95/CD27. The source material was naive CD4+ T cells from blood. The chain employs TRBV29-1 and TRBJ2-7; tentatively, D is TRBD1 or TRBD2 (5 bases each). This clonotype was sampled from a man aged 25-45 years in good health. The CDR3 DNA follows: TGCAGCGTTTCAGGGAGCTCCTACGAGCAGTACTTC. This codes for CSVSGSSYEQYF.